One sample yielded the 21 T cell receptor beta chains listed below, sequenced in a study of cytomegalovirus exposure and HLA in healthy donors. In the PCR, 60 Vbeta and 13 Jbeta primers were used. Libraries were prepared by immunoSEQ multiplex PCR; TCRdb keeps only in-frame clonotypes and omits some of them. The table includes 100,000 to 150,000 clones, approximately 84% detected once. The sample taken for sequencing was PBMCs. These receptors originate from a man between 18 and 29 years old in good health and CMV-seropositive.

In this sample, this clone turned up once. The chain's CDR3 is CASSLQGARQYF. The CDR3, as DNA: TGTGCCAGCAGCTTACAGGGGGCTCGGCAGTACTTC. The J gene is TRBJ2-7, the V gene TRBV7-8, with 8 bases that match TRBD1. Germline lookup yields CDR1 SGHVS and CDR2 FQNEAQ. This CDR3 is built from 12 residues. With V trimmed by 2 bases and J by 9 bases, 3 bases remained unmatched.

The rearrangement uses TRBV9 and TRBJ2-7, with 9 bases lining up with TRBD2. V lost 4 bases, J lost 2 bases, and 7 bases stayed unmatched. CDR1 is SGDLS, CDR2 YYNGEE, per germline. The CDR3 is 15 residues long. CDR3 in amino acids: CASSTEAGGPYEQYF. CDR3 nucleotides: TGTGCCAGCAGCACCGAAGCGGGGGGCCCCTACGAGCAGTACTTC.

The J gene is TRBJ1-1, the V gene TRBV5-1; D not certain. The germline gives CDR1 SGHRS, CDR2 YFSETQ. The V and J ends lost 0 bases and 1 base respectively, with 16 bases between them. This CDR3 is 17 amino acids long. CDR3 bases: TGCGCCAGCAGCTTGGCTCGGGGTACTCTAGGGAACACTGAAGCTTTCTTT. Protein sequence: CASSLARGTLGNTEAFF.

The CDR3 loop reads CASRGRTGGGQSPLHF. The DNA for the CDR3 is TGTGCCAGCAGGGGCAGGACAGGGGGCGGTCAATCACCCCTCCACTTT. The gene calls are TRBV25-1 and TRBJ1-6, with TRBD1 identical over 11 bases. The ends lost 6 bases at V and 10 bases at J; junction bases unmatched: 11. CDR3 length: 16 residues. Germline loops: CDR1 MGHDK, CDR2 SYGVNS. The whole variable domain, remainder taken from reference TRBV25-1 and TRBJ1-6, is EADIYQTPRYLVIGTGKKITLECSQTMGHDKMYWYQQDPGMELHLIHYSYGVNSTEKGDLSSESTVSRIRTEHFPLTLESARPSHTSQYLCASRGRTGGGQSPLHFGNGTRLTVT.

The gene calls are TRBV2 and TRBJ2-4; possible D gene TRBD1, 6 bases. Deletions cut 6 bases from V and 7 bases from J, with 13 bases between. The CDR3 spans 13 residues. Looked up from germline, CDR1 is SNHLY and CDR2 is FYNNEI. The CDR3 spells CASRQGVRNIQYF. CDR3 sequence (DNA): TGTGCCAGCAGACAGGGAGTAAGGAACATTCAGTACTTC.

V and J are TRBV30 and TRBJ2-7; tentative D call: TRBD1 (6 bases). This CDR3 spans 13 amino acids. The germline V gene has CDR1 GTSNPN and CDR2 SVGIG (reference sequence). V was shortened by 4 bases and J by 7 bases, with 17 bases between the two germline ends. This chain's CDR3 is CAWTPGQGWEQYF. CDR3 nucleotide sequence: TGTGCCTGGACGCCCGGGCAGGGGTGGGAGCAGTACTTC.

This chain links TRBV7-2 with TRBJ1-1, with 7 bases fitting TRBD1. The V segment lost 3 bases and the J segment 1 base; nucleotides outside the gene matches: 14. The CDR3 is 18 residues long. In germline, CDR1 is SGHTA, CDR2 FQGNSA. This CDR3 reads CASSFGPRTGVTNTEAFF. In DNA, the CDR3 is TGTGCCAGCAGCTTCGGTCCACGTACAGGGGTAACGAACACTGAAGCTTTCTTT.

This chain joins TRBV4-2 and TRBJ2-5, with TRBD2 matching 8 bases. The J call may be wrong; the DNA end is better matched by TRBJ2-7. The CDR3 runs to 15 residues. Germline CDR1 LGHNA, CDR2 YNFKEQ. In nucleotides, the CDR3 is TGTGCCAGCAGCCAAGAGCGGGGACTAGGCTACGAGCAGTACTTC. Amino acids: CASSQERGLGYEQYF.

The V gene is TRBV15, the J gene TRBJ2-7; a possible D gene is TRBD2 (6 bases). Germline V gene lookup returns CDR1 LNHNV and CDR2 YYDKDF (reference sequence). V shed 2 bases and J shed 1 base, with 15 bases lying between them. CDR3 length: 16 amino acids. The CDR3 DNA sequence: TGTGCCACCAGCAGAAGGAAGGGGAGGTCTTCCTACGAGCAGTACTTC. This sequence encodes CATSRRKGRSSYEQYF.

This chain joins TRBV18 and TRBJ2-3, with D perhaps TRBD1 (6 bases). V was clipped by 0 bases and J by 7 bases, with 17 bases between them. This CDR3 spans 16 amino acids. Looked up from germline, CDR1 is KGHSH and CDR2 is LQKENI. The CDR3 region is CASSPPGQGYLHTQYF. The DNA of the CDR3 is TGTGCCAGCTCACCACCGGGCCAGGGGTATTTACATACGCAGTATTTT. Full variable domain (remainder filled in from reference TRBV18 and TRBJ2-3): NAGVMQNPRHLVRRRGQEARLRCSPMKGHSHVYWYRQLPEEGLKFMVYLQKENIIDESGMPKERFSAEFPKEGPSILRIQQVVRGDSAAYFCASSPPGQGYLHTQYFGPGTRLTVL.

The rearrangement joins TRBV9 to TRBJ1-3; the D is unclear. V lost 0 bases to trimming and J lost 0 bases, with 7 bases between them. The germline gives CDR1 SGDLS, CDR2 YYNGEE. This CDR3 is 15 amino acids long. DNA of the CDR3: TGTGCCAGCAGCGTAGATAGCCGCTCTGGAAACACCATATATTTT. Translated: CASSVDSRSGNTIYF.

Here the CDR3 DNA reads TGTGCCAGCAGCCCTACCGGGACAGGGGCCCTCGGGACCCAGTACTTC. Residues: CASSPTGTGALGTQYF. This chain links TRBV7-9 with TRBJ2-5; 10 bases are shared with TRBD1. In germline, CDR1 is SEHNR, CDR2 FQNEAQ (reference sequence). Losses at the gene ends were 5 bases for V and 7 bases for J; bases not matched to a gene: 13. The CDR3 is 16 amino acids.

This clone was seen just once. CDR3 in amino acids: CASSYITQGRETQYF. CDR3 nucleotide sequence: TGTGCCAGCAGCTATATCACACAGGGGAGAGAGACCCAGTACTTC. V is TRBV5-6 and J is TRBJ2-5; 7 bases fit TRBD1. V was clipped by 3 bases and J by 4 bases; unmatched bases: 9. This CDR3 has 15 residues. CDR1 is SGHDT, CDR2 YYEEEE, per germline.

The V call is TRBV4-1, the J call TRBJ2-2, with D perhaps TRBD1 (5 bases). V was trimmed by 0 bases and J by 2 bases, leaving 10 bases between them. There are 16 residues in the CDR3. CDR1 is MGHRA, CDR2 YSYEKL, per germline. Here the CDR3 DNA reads TGCGCCAGCAGCCAAGAGGGGCAGCCCAACACCGGGGAGCTGTTTTTT. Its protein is CASSQEGQPNTGELFF.

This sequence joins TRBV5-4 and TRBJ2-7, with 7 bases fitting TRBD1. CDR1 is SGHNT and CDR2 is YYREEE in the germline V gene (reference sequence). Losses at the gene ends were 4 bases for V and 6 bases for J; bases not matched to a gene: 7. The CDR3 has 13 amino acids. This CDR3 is CASSHGTVAEQYF. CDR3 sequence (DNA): TGTGCCAGCAGCCACGGGACAGTTGCCGAGCAGTACTTC.

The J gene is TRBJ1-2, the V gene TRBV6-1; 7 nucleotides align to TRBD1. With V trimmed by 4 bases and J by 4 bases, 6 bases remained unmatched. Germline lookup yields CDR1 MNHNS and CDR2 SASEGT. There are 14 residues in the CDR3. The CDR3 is CASSALGQLYGYTF. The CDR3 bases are TGTGCCAGCAGTGCTCTGGGACAGCTCTATGGCTACACCTTC.

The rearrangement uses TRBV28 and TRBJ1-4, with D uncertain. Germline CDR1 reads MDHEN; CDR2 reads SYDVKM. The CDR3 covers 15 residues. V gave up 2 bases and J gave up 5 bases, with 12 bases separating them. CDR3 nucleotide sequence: TGTGCCAGCAGTTTACTCGCGGGCGGAAATGAAAAACTGTTTTTT. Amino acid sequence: CASSLLAGGNEKLFF.

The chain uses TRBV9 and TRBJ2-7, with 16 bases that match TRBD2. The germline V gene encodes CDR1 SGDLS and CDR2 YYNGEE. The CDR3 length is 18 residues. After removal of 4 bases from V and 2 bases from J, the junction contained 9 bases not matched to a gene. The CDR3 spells CASSNPGLAGGTTYEQYF. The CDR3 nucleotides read TGTGCCAGCAGCAACCCGGGACTAGCGGGAGGGACAACCTACGAGCAGTACTTC.

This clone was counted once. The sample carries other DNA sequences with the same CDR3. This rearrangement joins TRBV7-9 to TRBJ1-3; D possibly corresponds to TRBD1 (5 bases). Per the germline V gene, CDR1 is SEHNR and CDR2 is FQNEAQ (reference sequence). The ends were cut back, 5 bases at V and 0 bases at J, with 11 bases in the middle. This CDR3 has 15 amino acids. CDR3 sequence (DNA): TGTGCCAGCAGCCCTCCGGACAACTCTGGAAACACCATATATTTT. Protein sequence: CASSPPDNSGNTIYF.

The CDR3 coding sequence is TGTGCCAGCAGTTTTCCGGGACAGGGAAGGGATGAGCAGTTCTTC. Its translation is CASSFPGQGRDEQFF. The rearrangement links TRBV28 to TRBJ2-1; TRBD1 agrees at 9 bases. The V gene end was trimmed by 3 bases and the J gene end by 8 bases; junction bases not matched to a gene: 8. Germline CDR1 MDHEN, CDR2 SYDVKM. The CDR3 is 15 amino acids.

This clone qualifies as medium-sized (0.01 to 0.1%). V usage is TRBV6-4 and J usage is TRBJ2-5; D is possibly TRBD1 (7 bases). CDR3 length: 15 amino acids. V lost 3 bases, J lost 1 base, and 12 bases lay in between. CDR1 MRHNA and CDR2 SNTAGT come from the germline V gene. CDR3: CASSEAGGTQETQYF. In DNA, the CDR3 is TGTGCCAGCAGTGAGGCAGGGGGGACCCAAGAGACCCAGTACTTC.